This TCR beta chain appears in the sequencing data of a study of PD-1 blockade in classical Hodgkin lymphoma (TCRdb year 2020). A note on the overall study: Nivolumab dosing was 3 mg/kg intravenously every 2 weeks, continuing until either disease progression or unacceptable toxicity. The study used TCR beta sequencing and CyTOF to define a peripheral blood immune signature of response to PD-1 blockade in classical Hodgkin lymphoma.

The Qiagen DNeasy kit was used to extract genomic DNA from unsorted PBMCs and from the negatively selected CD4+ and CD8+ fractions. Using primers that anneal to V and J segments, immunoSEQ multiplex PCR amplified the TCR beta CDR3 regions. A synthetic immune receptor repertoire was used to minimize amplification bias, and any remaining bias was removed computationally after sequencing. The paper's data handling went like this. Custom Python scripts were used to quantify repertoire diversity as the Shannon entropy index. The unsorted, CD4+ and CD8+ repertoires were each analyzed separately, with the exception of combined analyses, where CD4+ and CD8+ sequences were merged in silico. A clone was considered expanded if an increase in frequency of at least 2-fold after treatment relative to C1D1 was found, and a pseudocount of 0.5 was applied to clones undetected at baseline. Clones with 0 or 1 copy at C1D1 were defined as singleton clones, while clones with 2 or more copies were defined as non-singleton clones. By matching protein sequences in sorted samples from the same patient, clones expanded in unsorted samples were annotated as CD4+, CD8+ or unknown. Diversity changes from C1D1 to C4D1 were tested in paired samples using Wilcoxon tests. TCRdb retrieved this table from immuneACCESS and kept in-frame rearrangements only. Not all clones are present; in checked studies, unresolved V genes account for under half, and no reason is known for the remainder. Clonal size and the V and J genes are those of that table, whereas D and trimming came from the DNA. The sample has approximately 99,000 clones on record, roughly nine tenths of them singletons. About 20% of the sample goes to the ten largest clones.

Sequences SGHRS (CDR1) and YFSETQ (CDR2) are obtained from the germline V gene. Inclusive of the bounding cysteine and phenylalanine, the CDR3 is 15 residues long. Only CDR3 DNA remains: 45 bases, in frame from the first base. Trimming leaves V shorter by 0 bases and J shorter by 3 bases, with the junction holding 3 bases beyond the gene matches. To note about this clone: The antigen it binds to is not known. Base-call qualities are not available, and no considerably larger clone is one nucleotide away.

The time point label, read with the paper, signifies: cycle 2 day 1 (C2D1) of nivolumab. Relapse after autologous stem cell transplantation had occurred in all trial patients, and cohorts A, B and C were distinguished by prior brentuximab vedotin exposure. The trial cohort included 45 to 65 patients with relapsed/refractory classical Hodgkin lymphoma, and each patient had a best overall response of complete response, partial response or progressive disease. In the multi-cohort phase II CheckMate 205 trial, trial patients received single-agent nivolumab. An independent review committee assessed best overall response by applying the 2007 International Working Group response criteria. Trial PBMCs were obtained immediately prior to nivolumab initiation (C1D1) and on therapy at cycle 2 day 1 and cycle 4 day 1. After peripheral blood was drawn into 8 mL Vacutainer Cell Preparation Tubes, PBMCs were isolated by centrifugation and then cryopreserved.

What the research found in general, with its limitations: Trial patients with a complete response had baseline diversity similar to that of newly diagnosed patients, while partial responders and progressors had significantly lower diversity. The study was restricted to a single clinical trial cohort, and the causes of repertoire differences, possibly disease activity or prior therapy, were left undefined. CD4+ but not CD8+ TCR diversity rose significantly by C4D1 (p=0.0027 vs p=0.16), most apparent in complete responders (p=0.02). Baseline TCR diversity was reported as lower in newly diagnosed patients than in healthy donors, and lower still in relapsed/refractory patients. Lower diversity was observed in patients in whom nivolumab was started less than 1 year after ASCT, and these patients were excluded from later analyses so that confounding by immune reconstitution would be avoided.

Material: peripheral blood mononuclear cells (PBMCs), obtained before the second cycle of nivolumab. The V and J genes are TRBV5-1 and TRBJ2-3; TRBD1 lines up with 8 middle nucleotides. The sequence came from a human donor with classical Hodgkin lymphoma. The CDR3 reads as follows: CASSLVNRGTDTQYF. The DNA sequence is TGCGCCAGCAGCTTGGTTAACAGGGGGACAGATACGCAGTATTTT.